These 30 T cell receptor beta chains were all obtained from the same sample, sequenced in a study of T cell repertoires in cytomegalovirus infection. Each CDR3 protein gets one entry after TCRdb re-called the reads with MiXCR. The profile covers roughly 920,000 distinct CDR3 sequences, with roughly 30% appearing a single time and around 15% taken by the ten largest. Their antigens remain unidentified. Sequenced material: cultured CD8+ T cells from PBMCs, taken from culture after CMV antigen stimulation. The receptor set was obtained from a human donor in good health (CMV status not recorded). Some clones in this sample may be carry-over from other donors' samples.

This clonotype has just a few counts. The genes are TRBV7-6 and TRBJ2-5; 12 positions agree with TRBD2. Germline V gene sequence: CDR1 SGHVS, CDR2 FNYEAQ. V gave up 2 bases and J gave up 0 bases; unmatched junction bases: 7. The length of the CDR3 is 18 residues. Here the CDR3 DNA reads TGTGCCAGCAGCTTATGGGCTAGCGGGGGGGGAAACCAAGAGACCCAGTACTTC. It translates to CASSLWASGGGNQETQYF.

About this clonotype itself: A much larger clone is a single base away; this may be a read error. The J gene is TRBJ1-1, the V gene TRBV12-3 or TRBV12-4; D uncertain. The CDR3 totals 14 residues. V lost 5 bases to trimming and J lost 4 bases, with 14 bases between them. The CDR3 nucleotides read TGTGCCAGCAGTCCGCCCAGCCTGAGCACTGAAGCTTTCTTT. It is translated as CASSPPSLSTEAFF.

This sequence joins TRBV28 and TRBJ2-5, with 8 bases that match TRBD1. Looked up from germline, CDR1 is MDHEN and CDR2 is SYDVKM. Trimming cost V 8 bases and J 7 bases; bases outside gene matches: 15. This CDR3 contains 15 residues. The CDR3 is CASSTPIGQGRTQYF. In nucleotides, the CDR3 is TGTGCCAGCTCAACCCCCATAGGACAGGGCCGGACCCAGTACTTC.

This clonotype was detected a few times. The gene calls are TRBV7-9 and TRBJ2-4; D is possibly TRBD1 (6 bases). Germline assignment: CDR1 SEHNR and CDR2 FQNEAQ (reference sequence). CDR3 length: 15 residues. Trimming took off 2 bases at V and 1 base at J, with 9 bases between the two ends. CDR3 coding DNA: TGTGCCAGCAGCTTAACACAGGGCGCCAAAAACATTCAGTACTTC. As protein: CASSLTQGAKNIQYF.

This clonotype was observed many times. The chain combines TRBV7-2 with TRBJ1-1, with 7 bases that match TRBD1. After removal of 7 bases from V and 0 bases from J, the junction contained 8 bases not matched to a gene. CDR3 length: 15 amino acids. Germline CDR1 SGHTA, CDR2 FQGNSA. CDR3 loop: CASTRTGAMNTEAFF. The CDR3 region has the DNA TGTGCCAGCACCCGAACAGGGGCCATGAACACTGAAGCTTTCTTT.

Concerning this clonotype itself: Given a much more abundant clone one base away, this may be a read error. The V call is TRBV2, the J call TRBJ2-5, with TRBD1 matching 9 bases. The CDR3 runs to 13 residues. V lost 10 bases to trimming and J lost 2 bases; unmatched junction nucleotides: 5. Germline loops: CDR1 SNHLY, CDR2 FYNNEI. The CDR3 is CANRTGEQETQYF. The CDR3 DNA reads TGTGCCAACAGGACAGGGGAACAAGAGACCCAGTACTTC.

Only a few counts were recorded for this clonotype. This chain joins TRBV15 and TRBJ1-5; perhaps TRBD1 as D (6 bases). This CDR3 is 18 amino acids long. V lost 0 bases and J lost 3, with 18 bases in between. Germline assignment: CDR1 LNHNV and CDR2 YYDKDF (reference sequence). CDR3 coding DNA: TGTGCCACCAGCAGAGACGCAGGGAGGGGGGACACCAATCAGCCCCAGCATTTT. Translated: CATSRDAGRGDTNQPQHF.

J is TRBJ1-1 and V is TRBV7-9, with D perhaps TRBD1 (6 bases). Germline V lookup: CDR1 SEHNR, CDR2 FQNEAQ (reference sequence). There are 14 residues in the CDR3. Trimming took 5 bases from V and 4 from J, leaving 14 bases between them. The CDR3 coding sequence is TGTGCCAGCAGCGACCAGGGGCTCAGCACTGAAGCTTTCTTT. As protein: CASSDQGLSTEAFF. The complete variable domain, with remaining parts taken from reference TRBV7-9 and TRBJ1-1, reads DTGVSQNPRHKITKRGQNVTFRCDPISEHNRLYWYRQTLGQGPEFLTYFQNEAQLEKSRLLSDRFSAERPKGSFSTLEIQRTEQGDSAMYLCASSDQGLSTEAFFGQGTRLTVV.

This clonotype was counted at least ten times. The chain recombines TRBV6-5 with TRBJ1-1; D not certain. Germline V lookup: CDR1 MNHEY, CDR2 SVGAGI. The CDR3 sequence is 14 residues long. V was pared by 4 bases and J by 11 bases, with 20 bases between. The CDR3 sequence: CASSSTTSIGIAFF. The DNA for the CDR3 is TGTGCCAGCAGTTCGACCACGTCGATCGGAATTGCTTTCTTT.

The chain carries TRBV7-9 and TRBJ2-7; 8 positions agree with TRBD1. The V segment lost 5 bases and the J segment 3 bases; nucleotides outside the gene matches: 9. The CDR3 runs to 15 residues. Germline lookup yields CDR1 SEHNR and CDR2 FQNEAQ (reference sequence). Here the CDR3 reads CASSHDMGQDYEQYF. Written as DNA, the CDR3 is TGTGCCAGCAGCCATGATATGGGACAGGACTACGAGCAGTACTTC.

This clonotype was found a few times. J is TRBJ2-7 and V is TRBV6-5; 9 bases are a match to TRBD2. The CDR3 runs 15 residues. Germline lookup yields CDR1 MNHEY and CDR2 SVGAGI. With V trimmed by 8 bases and J by 0 bases, 8 bases remained unmatched. CDR3 loop: CASRKGLAPSYEQYV. The CDR3 DNA follows: TGTGCCAGCCGGAAGGGACTAGCACCCTCCTACGAGCAGTACGTC.

V and J are TRBV20-1 and TRBJ2-1; D gene unclear. V lost 3 bases to trimming and J lost 6 bases, with 12 bases between them. The CDR3 loop spans 13 amino acids. Germline-derived CDR1 and CDR2 are DFQATT and SNEGSKA (reference sequence). This CDR3 reads CSARIPSGNEQFF. CDR3 sequence (DNA): TGCAGTGCTAGGATACCCAGTGGCAATGAGCAGTTCTTC.

This clonotype was observed a few times. V gene TRBV19 combines with J gene TRBJ2-7, with 8 bases matching TRBD1. Germline-derived CDR1 and CDR2 are LNHDA and SQIVND (reference sequence). The CDR3 length is 12 residues. V shed 6 bases and J 5 bases; nucleotides not matched to a gene: 3. CDR3 protein: CASRDRAHEQYF. CDR3 bases: TGTGCCAGTAGGGACAGGGCTCACGAGCAGTACTTC.

The chain carries TRBV6-5 and TRBJ1-4; D is undetermined. The CDR3 extends over 16 amino acids. Germline V lookup: CDR1 MNHEY, CDR2 SVGAGI. V lost 6 bases and J 0 bases, leaving 14 bases between the germline ends. As DNA, the CDR3 is TGTGCCAGCAGGCTTACCCTATATGCAACTAATGAAAAACTGTTTTTT. This encodes CASRLTLYATNEKLFF.

This clonotype was found a few times. Written as DNA, the CDR3 is TGTGCCAGCAGCCGTGGGTCCCCCCGAAGAAACTATGGCTACACCTTC. Its protein product is CASSRGSPRRNYGYTF. The chain links TRBV27 to TRBJ1-2; D remains ambiguous. The CDR3 contains 16 residues. V was trimmed by 6 bases and J by 2 bases, leaving 19 bases between them. Germline V gene lookup returns CDR1 MNHEY and CDR2 SMNVEV (reference sequence).

Only a few counts were recorded for this clonotype. The chain has TRBV7-8 and TRBJ2-3, with 11 bases fitting TRBD2. The CDR3 loop spans 16 amino acids. The V gene end was trimmed by 2 bases and the J gene end by 2 bases; junction bases not matched to a gene: 3. Germline-derived CDR1 and CDR2 are SGHVS and FQNEAQ. The CDR3 bases are TGTGCCAGCAGCTTAATAGCGGGGGGGATCACAGATACGCAGTATTTT. Translated, it gives CASSLIAGGITDTQYF.

This clonotype was found a few times. J is TRBJ1-4 and V is TRBV15, with D possibly matching TRBD1 (6 bases). Germline V lookup: CDR1 LNHNV, CDR2 YYDKDF (reference sequence). This CDR3 is built from 15 residues. Trimming pared 2 bases from V and 8 bases from J, leaving 15 bases between. The CDR3, as DNA: TGTGCCACCAGCAGACCTACAGGGAGAGACGAAAAACTGTTTTTT. This sequence encodes CATSRPTGRDEKLFF. The full variable domain, its missing parts supplied by reference TRBV15 and TRBJ1-4, is DAMVIQNPRYQVTQFGKPVTLSCSQTLNHNVMYWYQQKSSQAPKLLFHYYDKDFNNEADTPDNFQSRRPNTSFCFLDIRSPGLGDTAMYLCATSRPTGRDEKLFFGSGTQLSVL.

In this sample, this clonotype turned up many times. The CDR3: CASSYDRVGTGELFF. Written as DNA, the CDR3 is TGTGCCAGCAGTTACGACAGGGTGGGCACCGGGGAGCTGTTTTTT. The chain joins TRBV7-8 to TRBJ2-2, with 7 bases fitting TRBD1. V lost 6 bases to trimming and J lost 4 bases; unmatched junction nucleotides: 8. In germline, CDR1 is SGHVS, CDR2 FQNEAQ. The CDR3 covers 15 residues.

The V call is TRBV5-4, the J call TRBJ1-5; D is ambiguous. Germline V gene lookup returns CDR1 SGHNT and CDR2 YYREEE (reference sequence). With 2 bases removed from V and 0 bases from J, the gap between germline ends came to 18 bases. There are 18 residues in the CDR3. CDR3 in amino acids: CASSFNLQTLYSNQPQHF. CDR3 nucleotide sequence: TGTGCCAGCAGCTTTAATTTACAGACCCTTTATAGCAATCAGCCCCAGCATTTT.

This clonotype was found a few times. The chain has TRBV6-2 or TRBV6-3 and TRBJ2-1; 10 positions agree with TRBD2. The CDR3 runs to 14 residues. The V and J ends lost 6 bases and 5 bases, in that order; junction bases with no gene match: 4. Germline V lookup: CDR1 MNHEY, CDR2 SVGEGT. Here the CDR3 DNA reads TGTGCCAGCAGACTAGCGGGGCGTCACAATGAGCAGTTCTTC. Protein product: CASRLAGRHNEQFF.

This chain links TRBV29-1 with TRBJ2-2, with 8 bases that match TRBD2. Per germline, CDR1 SQVTM and CDR2 ANQGSEA. V shed 4 bases, J shed 6 bases, and the junction held 7 bases outside the gene matches. CDR3 length: 14 residues. Here the CDR3 reads CSVGTSTLSGELFF. CDR3 sequence (DNA): TGCAGCGTTGGGACTAGCACCCTTTCCGGGGAGCTGTTTTTT.

A few counts support this clonotype. The chain combines TRBV15 with TRBJ1-4; D is undetermined. V shed 5 bases and J shed 8 bases, with 15 bases lying between them. This CDR3 is built from 14 residues. Germline CDR1 reads LNHNV; CDR2 reads YYDKDF (reference sequence). CDR3 sequence (DNA): TGTGCCACCAGCGGAAGGACTGACGGCGAAAAACTGTTTTTT. This translates into CATSGRTDGEKLFF.

This chain links TRBV4-3 with TRBJ1-1; possibly TRBD1 for D (6 bases). Germline CDR1 reads LGHNA; CDR2 reads YSLEER. Trimming shortened V by 0 bases and J by 5 bases, and 10 bases separated the two germline ends. This CDR3 spans 14 amino acids. The CDR3 DNA is TGCGCCAGCAGCCAAGATGGGGGGCTGACTGAAGCTTTCTTT. Protein sequence: CASSQDGGLTEAFF.

V and J are TRBV6-2 or TRBV6-3 and TRBJ2-7; maybe TRBD1 (6 bases). This CDR3 is 12 amino acids long. Germline V gene lookup returns CDR1 MNHEY and CDR2 SVGEGT. Trimming shortened V by 8 bases and J by 7 bases, and 15 bases separated the two germline ends. The CDR3, as DNA: TGTGCCAGCTCAAAACAGGGTTGGGAGCAGTACGTC. Its protein is CASSKQGWEQYV.

The rearrangement joins TRBV18 to TRBJ2-7; weak D call: TRBD1 (6 bases). The length of the CDR3 is 14 residues. The germline V gene has CDR1 KGHSH and CDR2 LQKENI. Trimming cost V 4 bases and J 2 bases, with 12 bases left between them. Here the CDR3 reads CASSLTGPTYEQYF. The CDR3 DNA sequence: TGTGCCAGCTCACTTACAGGGCCTACCTACGAGCAGTACTTC.

V is TRBV6-2 or TRBV6-3 and J is TRBJ2-3; D not resolved. The CDR3 extends over 13 amino acids. The germline V and J ends were trimmed by 2 bases and 4 bases, with 7 bases remaining between them. Germline V gives CDR1 MNHEY, CDR2 SVGEGT. CDR3 residues: CASSYGYPDTQYF. DNA of the CDR3: TGTGCCAGCAGTTACGGTTATCCAGATACGCAGTATTTT.

This sequence joins TRBV19 and TRBJ2-1, with D possibly matching TRBD1 (6 bases). This CDR3 comprises 15 residues. Germline lookup yields CDR1 LNHDA and CDR2 SQIVND (reference sequence). V dropped 7 bases and J dropped 2 bases, with 15 bases sitting between them. CDR3 protein: CASTLGTPTYNEQFF. For the CDR3, the DNA is TGTGCCAGTACTCTCGGGACACCAACCTACAATGAGCAGTTCTTC.

This clonotype is a singleton in its sample. The chain joins TRBV29-1 to TRBJ2-1, with D perhaps matching TRBD2 (5 bases). CDR1 SQVTM and CDR2 ANQGSEA come from the germline V gene. The CDR3 loop spans 14 amino acids. CDR3 sequence: CRVRADSSYNEQFF. CDR3 nucleotides: TGCAGGGTGAGGGCGGATAGCTCCTACAATGAGCAGTTCTTC.

This clonotype has more than one count but fewer than ten. The V gene is TRBV4-1, the J gene TRBJ2-7, with TRBD2 identical over 9 bases. The CDR3 loop spans 15 amino acids. Germline CDR1 and CDR2: MGHRA and YSYEKL. V gave up 1 base and J gave up 3 bases; unmatched junction bases: 4. CDR3 in DNA: TGCGCCAGCAGCCAAGTGAGGACTAGCGTCTACGAGCAGTACTTC. Translation: CASSQVRTSVYEQYF.

This clonotype was counted only a few times. The rearrangement joins TRBV10-1 to TRBJ2-2; TRBD2 is a possible D gene (5 bases). The CDR3 runs 11 residues. From germline, CDR1 is WNHNN and CDR2 SYGVQD (reference sequence). The CDR3 loop is CVRGDTGELFF. The CDR3, as DNA: TGCGTCCGGGGAGACACCGGGGAGCTGTTTTTT.